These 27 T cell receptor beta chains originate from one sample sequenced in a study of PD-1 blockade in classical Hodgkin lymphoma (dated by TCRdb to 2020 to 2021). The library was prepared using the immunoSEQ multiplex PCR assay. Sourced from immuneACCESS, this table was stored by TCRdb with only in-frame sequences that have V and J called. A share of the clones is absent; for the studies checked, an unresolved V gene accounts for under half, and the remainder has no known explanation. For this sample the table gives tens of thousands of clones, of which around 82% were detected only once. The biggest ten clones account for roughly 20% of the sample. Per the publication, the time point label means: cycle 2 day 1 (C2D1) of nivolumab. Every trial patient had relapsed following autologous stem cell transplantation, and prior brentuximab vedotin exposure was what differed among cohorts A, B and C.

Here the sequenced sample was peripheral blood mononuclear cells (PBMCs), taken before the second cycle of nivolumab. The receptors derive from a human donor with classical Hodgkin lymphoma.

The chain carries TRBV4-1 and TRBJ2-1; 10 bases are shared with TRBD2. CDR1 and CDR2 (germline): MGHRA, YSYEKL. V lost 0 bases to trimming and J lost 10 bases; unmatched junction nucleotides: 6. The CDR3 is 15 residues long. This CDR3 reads CASSQEGAGGREQFF. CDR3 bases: TGCGCCAGCAGCCAAGAGGGAGCGGGGGGGCGCGAGCAGTTCTTC.

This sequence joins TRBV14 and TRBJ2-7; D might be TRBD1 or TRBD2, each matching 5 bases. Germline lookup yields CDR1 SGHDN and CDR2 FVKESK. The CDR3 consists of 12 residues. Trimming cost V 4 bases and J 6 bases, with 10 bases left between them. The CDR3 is CASSPSGAEQYF. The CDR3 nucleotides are TGTGCCAGCAGCCCTTCCGGGGCCGAGCAGTACTTC.

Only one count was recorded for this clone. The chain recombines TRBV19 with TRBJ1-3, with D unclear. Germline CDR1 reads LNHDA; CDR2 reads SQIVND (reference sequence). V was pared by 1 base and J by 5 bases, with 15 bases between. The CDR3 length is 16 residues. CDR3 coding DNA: TGTGCCAGTAGTATAGGACGCGGGGTTATGAGAAACACCATATATTTT. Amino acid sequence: CASSIGRGVMRNTIYF.

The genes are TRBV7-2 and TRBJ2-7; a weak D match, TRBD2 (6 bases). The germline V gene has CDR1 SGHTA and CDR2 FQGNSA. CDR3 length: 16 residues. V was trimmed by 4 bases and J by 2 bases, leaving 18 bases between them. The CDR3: CASSSGRLDDTYEQYF. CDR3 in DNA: TGTGCCAGCAGCTCCGGTCGACTAGACGATACCTACGAGCAGTACTTC.

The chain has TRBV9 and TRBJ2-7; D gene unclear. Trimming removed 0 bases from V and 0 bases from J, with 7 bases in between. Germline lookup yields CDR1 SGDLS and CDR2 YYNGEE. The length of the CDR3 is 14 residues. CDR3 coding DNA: TGTGCCAGCAGCGTAGGTGGCAGCTCCTACGAGCAGTACTTC. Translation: CASSVGGSSYEQYF. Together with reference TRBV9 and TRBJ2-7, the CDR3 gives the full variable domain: DSGVTQTPKHLITATGQRVTLRCSPRSGDLSVYWYQQSLDQGLQFLIQYYNGEERAKGNILERFSAQQFPDLHSELNLSSLELGDSALYFCASSVGGSSYEQYFGPGTRLTVT.

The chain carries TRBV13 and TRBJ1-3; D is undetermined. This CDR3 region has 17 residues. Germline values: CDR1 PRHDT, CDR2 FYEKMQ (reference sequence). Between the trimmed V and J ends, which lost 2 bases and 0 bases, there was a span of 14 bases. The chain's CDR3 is CASSLLPAQSSGNTIYF. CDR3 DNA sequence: TGTGCCAGCAGCTTATTGCCAGCGCAGAGCTCTGGAAACACCATATATTTT.

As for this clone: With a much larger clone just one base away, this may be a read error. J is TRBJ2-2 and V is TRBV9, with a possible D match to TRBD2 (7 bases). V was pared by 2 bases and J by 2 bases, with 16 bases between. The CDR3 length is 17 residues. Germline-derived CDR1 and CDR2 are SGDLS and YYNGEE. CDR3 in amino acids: CASSVSRGATNTGELFF. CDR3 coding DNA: TGTGCCAGCAGCGTTAGTCGGGGGGCAACAAACACCGGGGAGCTGTTTTTT.

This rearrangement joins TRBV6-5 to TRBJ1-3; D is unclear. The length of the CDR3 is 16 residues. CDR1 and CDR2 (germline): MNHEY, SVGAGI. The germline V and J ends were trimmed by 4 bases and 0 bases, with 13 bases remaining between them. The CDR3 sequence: CASSSRSKSSGNTIYF. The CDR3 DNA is TGTGCCAGCAGTTCCAGGAGTAAGTCCTCTGGAAACACCATATATTTT.

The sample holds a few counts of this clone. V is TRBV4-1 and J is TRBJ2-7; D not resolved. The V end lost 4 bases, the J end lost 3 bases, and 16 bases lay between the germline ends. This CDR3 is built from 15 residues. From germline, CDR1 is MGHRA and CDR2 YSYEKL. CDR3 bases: TGCGCCAGCAGCCTCTTCGACACCGTAAACTACGAGCAGTACTTC. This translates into CASSLFDTVNYEQYF.

The CDR3: CASSAGLGETQYF. CDR3 coding DNA: TGTGCCAGCAGCGCCGGACTGGGGGAGACCCAGTACTTC. The chain carries TRBV7-3 and TRBJ2-5, with a possible D match to TRBD2 (5 bases). This CDR3 region has 13 residues. CDR1 and CDR2 (germline): SGHTA, FQGTGA. V lost 5 bases to trimming and J lost 5 bases, with 12 bases between them.

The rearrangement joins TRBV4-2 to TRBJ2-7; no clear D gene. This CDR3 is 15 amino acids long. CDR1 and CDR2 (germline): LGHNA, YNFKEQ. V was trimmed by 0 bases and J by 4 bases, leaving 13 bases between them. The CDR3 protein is CASSQESISKYEQYF. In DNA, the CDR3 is TGTGCCAGCAGCCAAGAATCGATCTCAAAATACGAGCAGTACTTC.

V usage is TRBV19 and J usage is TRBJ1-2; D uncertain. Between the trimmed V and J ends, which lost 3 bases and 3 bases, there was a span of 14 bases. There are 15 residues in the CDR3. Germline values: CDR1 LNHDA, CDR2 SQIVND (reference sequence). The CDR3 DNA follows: TGTGCCAGTAGTATTGGTAACACTCCAGACTATGGCTACACCTTC. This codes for CASSIGNTPDYGYTF.

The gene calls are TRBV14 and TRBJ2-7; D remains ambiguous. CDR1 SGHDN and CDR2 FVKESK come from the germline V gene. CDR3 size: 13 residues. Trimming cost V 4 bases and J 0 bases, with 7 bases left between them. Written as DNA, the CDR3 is TGTGCCAGCAGCCGCGAGGACTCCTACGAGCAGTACTTC. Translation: CASSREDSYEQYF.

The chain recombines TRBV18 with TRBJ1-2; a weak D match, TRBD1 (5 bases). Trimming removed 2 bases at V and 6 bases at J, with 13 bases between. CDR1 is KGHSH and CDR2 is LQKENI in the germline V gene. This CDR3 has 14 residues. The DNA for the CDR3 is TGTGCCAGCTCACCAAGGAGGGAGGGGAATGGCTACACCTTC. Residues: CASSPRREGNGYTF. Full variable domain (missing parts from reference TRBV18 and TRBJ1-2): NAGVMQNPRHLVRRRGQEARLRCSPMKGHSHVYWYRQLPEEGLKFMVYLQKENIIDESGMPKERFSAEFPKEGPSILRIQQVVRGDSAAYFCASSPRREGNGYTFGSGTRLTVV.

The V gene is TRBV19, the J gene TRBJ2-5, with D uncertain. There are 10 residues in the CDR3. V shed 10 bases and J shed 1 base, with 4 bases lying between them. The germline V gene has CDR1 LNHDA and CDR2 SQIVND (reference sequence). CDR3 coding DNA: TGTGCCACCCTCCAAGAGACCCAGTACTTC. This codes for CATLQETQYF.

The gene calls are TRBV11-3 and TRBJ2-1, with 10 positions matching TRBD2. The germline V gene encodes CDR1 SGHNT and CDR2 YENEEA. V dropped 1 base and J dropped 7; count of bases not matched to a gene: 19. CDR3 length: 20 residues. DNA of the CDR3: TGTGCCAGCAGCTTAGGTTTTTCGGGTCCAGCGGGGGGGCCAAGAAATGAGCAGTTCTTC. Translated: CASSLGFSGPAGGPRNEQFF.

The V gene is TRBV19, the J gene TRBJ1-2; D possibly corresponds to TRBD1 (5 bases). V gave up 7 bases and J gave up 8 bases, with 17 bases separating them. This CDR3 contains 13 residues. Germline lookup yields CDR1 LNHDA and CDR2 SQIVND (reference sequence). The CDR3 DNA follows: TGTGCCAGTAACTCATTAGGAAGGGGAGGCTACACCTTC. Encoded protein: CASNSLGRGGYTF.

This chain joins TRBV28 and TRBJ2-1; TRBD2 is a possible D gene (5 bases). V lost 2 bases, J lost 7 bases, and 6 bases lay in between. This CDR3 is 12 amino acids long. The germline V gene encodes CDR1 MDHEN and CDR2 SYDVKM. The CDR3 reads CASSLRRNEQFF. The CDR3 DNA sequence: TGTGCCAGCAGTTTAAGGAGGAATGAGCAGTTCTTC. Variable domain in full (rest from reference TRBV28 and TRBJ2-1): DVKVTQSSRYLVKRTGEKVFLECVQDMDHENMFWYRQDPGLGLRLIYFSYDVKMKEKGDIPEGYSVSREKKERFSLILESASTNQTSMYLCASSLRRNEQFFGPGTRLTVL.

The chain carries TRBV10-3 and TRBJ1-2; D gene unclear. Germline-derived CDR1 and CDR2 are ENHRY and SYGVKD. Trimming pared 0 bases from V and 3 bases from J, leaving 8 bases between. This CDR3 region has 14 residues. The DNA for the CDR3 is TGTGCCATCAGTGAGTCACCAGATTACTATGGCTACACCTTC. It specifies CAISESPDYYGYTF.

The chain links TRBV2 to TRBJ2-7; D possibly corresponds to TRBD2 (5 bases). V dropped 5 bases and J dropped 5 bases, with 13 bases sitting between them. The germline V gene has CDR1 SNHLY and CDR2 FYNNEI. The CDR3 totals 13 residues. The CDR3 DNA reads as TGTGCCAGCAGTTTCGGGAACATGAACGAGCAGTACTTC. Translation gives CASSFGNMNEQYF.

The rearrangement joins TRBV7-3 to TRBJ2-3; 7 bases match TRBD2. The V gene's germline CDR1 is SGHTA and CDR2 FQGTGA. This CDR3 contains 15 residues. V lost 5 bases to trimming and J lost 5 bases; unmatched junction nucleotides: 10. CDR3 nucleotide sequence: TGTGCCAGCAGCCCGCGGGCGGGGGTAGAAGATACGCAGTATTTT. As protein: CASSPRAGVEDTQYF.

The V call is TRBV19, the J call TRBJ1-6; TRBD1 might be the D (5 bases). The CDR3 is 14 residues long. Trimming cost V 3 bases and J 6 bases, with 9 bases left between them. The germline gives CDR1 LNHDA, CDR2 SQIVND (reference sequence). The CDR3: CASSMQGGNSPLHF. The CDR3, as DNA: TGTGCCAGTAGTATGCAGGGCGGTAATTCACCCCTCCACTTT.

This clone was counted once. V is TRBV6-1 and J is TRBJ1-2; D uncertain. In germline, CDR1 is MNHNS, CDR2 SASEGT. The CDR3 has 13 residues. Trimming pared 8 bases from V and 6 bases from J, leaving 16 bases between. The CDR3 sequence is CASSEAGVNGYTF. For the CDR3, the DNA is TGTGCCAGCTCCGAGGCGGGCGTAAATGGCTACACCTTC.

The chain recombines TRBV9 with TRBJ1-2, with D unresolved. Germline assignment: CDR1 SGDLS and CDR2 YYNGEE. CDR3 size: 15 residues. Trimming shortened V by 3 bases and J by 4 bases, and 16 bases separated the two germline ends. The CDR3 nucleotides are TGTGCCAGCAGCGGGGTCGCCCAAAGGAGCTATGGCTACACCTTC. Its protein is CASSGVAQRSYGYTF. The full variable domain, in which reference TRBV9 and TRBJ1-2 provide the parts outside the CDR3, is DSGVTQTPKHLITATGQRVTLRCSPRSGDLSVYWYQQSLDQGLQFLIQYYNGEERAKGNILERFSAQQFPDLHSELNLSSLELGDSALYFCASSGVAQRSYGYTFGSGTRLTVV.

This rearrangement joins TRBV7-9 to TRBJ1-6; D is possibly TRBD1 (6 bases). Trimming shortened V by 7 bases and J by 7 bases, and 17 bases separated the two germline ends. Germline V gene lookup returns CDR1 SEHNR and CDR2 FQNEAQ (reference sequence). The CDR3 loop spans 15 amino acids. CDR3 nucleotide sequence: TGTGCCAGCACCCGGGGGGGGGCTCTCAATTCACCCCTCCACTTT. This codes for CASTRGGALNSPLHF.

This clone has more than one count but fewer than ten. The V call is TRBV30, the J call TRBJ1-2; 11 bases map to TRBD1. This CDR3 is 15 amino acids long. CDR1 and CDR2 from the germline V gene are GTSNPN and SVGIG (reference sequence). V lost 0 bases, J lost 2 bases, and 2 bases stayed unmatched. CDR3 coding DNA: TGTGCCTGGAGTGTATGGGACAGGGGGAACTATGGCTACACCTTC. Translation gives CAWSVWDRGNYGYTF.

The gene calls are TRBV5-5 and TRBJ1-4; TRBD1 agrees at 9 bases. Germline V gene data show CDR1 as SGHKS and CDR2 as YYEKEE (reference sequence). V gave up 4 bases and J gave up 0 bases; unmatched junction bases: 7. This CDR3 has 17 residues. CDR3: CASSPLQGAATNEKLFF. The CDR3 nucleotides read TGTGCCAGCAGCCCCCTACAGGGGGCAGCAACTAATGAAAAACTGTTTTTT.